These 28 T cell receptor beta chains originate from one sample sequenced in a study of T cell repertoires in cytomegalovirus infection (dated by TCRdb to between 2018 and 2021). For these TCRs, the target antigens are not known. The sample's treatment or condition label, decoded: in vitro stimulation with specific CMV peptide epitopes to enrich CMV-specific T cells. Sequencing instrument: Illumina HiSeq 1500. TCRdb reprocessed the public reads (quality trimming at Q25 with fastp, clone calling with MiXCR) and kept in-frame beta chains. Every entry covers one CDR3 protein and lists the most common genes and DNA from its rows. The sample table shows 100,000 to 150,000 distinct CDR3 sequences, and around 30% are seen once. Together, the top ten hold about 54% of the sample. This specimen was CD8+ T cells from cultured PBMCs, taken from culture after CMV antigen stimulation. The origin of the receptors is a human donor in good health (CMV status not recorded). Some clones in this sample may be carry-over from other donors' samples.

This clonotype was observed a single time. The V call is TRBV14, the J call TRBJ1-2, with D possibly matching TRBD1 (5 bases). The CDR3 has 13 amino acids. CDR1 is SGHDN and CDR2 is FVKESK in the germline V gene. V dropped 2 bases and J dropped 5 bases, with 9 bases sitting between them. Written as DNA, the CDR3 is TGTGCCAGCAGCCAAAGAGGGGTGTATGGCTACACCTTC. Translating it yields CASSQRGVYGYTF.

The CDR3 is CASSHRSGGPYNEQFF. The CDR3 DNA follows: TGCGCCAGCAGCCACCGGTCGGGGGGGCCCTACAATGAGCAGTTCTTC. The chain couples TRBV4-3 to TRBJ2-1; 8 bases agree with TRBD2. CDR3 length: 16 residues. CDR1 and CDR2 from the germline V gene are LGHNA and YSLEER. The V segment lost 3 bases and the J segment 2 bases; nucleotides outside the gene matches: 6.

This clonotype was detected ten times or more. The chain couples TRBV7-3 to TRBJ2-1; 7 bases match TRBD2. Germline V gene sequence: CDR1 SGHTA, CDR2 FQGTGA. CDR3 length: 15 residues. With 4 bases clipped from V and 7 bases from J, the junction kept 10 bases outside the gene matches. The CDR3 here is CASSYGGGVWNEQFF. Written as DNA, the CDR3 is TGTGCCAGCAGCTATGGGGGGGGAGTTTGGAATGAGCAGTTCTTC.

V usage is TRBV9 and J usage is TRBJ2-7; 12 bases are shared with TRBD2. Germline V CDR1 and CDR2: SGDLS, YYNGEE. The CDR3 is made up of 18 amino acids. The V and J ends lost 3 bases and 2 bases, in that order; junction bases with no gene match: 12. CDR3 nucleotide sequence: TGTGCCAGCAGCGAACGCCCTACTAGCGGGGGGCGGCCCTACGAGCAGTACTTC. Its protein product is CASSERPTSGGRPYEQYF.

The chain combines TRBV7-3 with TRBJ2-7; 9 bases fit TRBD2. Germline V CDR1 and CDR2: SGHTA, FQGTGA. V dropped 2 bases and J dropped 3; count of bases not matched to a gene: 5. This CDR3 region has 15 residues. CDR3 in amino acids: CASSLLGGGVYEQYF. CDR3 in DNA: TGTGCCAGCAGCTTACTTGGCGGGGGGGTCTACGAGCAGTACTTC.

This chain joins TRBV27 and TRBJ2-1; D gene ambiguous. The CDR3 is made up of 15 amino acids. Trimming shortened V by 7 bases and J by 0 bases, and 13 bases separated the two germline ends. Germline CDR1 reads MNHEY; CDR2 reads SMNVEV (reference sequence). CDR3 amino acids: CASISSEPSYNEQFF. DNA for the CDR3: TGTGCCAGCATTTCGTCAGAACCCTCCTACAATGAGCAGTTCTTC.

V is TRBV12-3 or TRBV12-4 and J is TRBJ1-2, with D unclear. Trimming left V 5 bases short and J 3 bases short, with 10 bases between. The CDR3 covers 13 residues. The CDR3 bases are TGTGCCAGCAGTGAGGACCTCTACTATGGCTACACCTTC. Amino acid sequence: CASSEDLYYGYTF.

This clonotype has only one observation. The chain couples TRBV6-6 to TRBJ1-5; D is undetermined. The CDR3 runs to 14 residues. Trimming removed 2 bases from V and 5 bases from J, with 10 bases in between. CDR1 MNHNY and CDR2 SVGAGI come from the germline V gene (reference sequence). CDR3 coding DNA: TGTGCCAGCAGTTACGGGCAGAGGGATCAGCCCCAGCATTTT. It is translated as CASSYGQRDQPQHF.

This clonotype came up a few times. The chain uses TRBV6-2 or TRBV6-3 and TRBJ1-2; D unclear. V lost 2 bases and J lost 2, with 6 bases in between. The CDR3 is made up of 13 amino acids. CDR1 is MNHEY, CDR2 SVGEGT, per germline. In nucleotides, the CDR3 is TGTGCCAGCAGTTACGGGCAAAACTATGGCTACACCTTC. Translated: CASSYGQNYGYTF.

The CDR3 nucleotides read TGCGCCAGCAGCCAAGGCGGGGTAGAGCAGTTCTTC. Translating it yields CASSQGGVEQFF. The chain has TRBV4-1 and TRBJ2-1, with D perhaps TRBD2 (6 bases). The CDR3 is made up of 12 amino acids. Germline CDR1 and CDR2: MGHRA and YSYEKL. V lost 1 base and J 10 bases, leaving 8 bases between the germline ends.

This clonotype has ten or more counts. The V call is TRBV5-5, the J call TRBJ2-7; D is ambiguous. There are 15 residues in the CDR3. The ends were cut back, 0 bases at V and 0 bases at J, with 10 bases in the middle. Germline loops: CDR1 SGHKS, CDR2 YYEKEE (reference sequence). CDR3 in DNA: TGTGCCAGCAGCTTGGTCGGAGTACCCTCCTACGAGCAGTACTTC. Translating gives CASSLVGVPSYEQYF.

V and J are TRBV10-3 and TRBJ2-5; maybe TRBD2 (5 bases). The ends were cut back, 11 bases at V and 4 bases at J, with 8 bases in the middle. Per the germline V gene, CDR1 is ENHRY and CDR2 is SYGVKD. This CDR3 contains 10 residues. The CDR3 reads CAVGGETQYF. CDR3 in DNA: TGTGCCGTTGGAGGAGAGACCCAGTACTTC.

The V call is TRBV7-4, the J call TRBJ1-4, with TRBD1 as a possible D gene (6 bases). Germline assignment: CDR1 SGHVT and CDR2 SQSDAQ. CDR3 size: 17 residues. Trimming shortened V by 3 bases and J by 3 bases, and 17 bases separated the two germline ends. CDR3 residues: CASSLGSRGQSNEKLFF. The CDR3 DNA follows: TGTGCCAGCAGCTTGGGCTCACGCGGACAGTCTAATGAAAAACTGTTTTTT.

V is TRBV6-6 and J is TRBJ2-5; D is perhaps TRBD2 (6 bases). Trimming removed 3 bases at V and 3 bases at J, with 11 bases between. This CDR3 has 14 residues. CDR1 and CDR2 from the germline V gene are MNHNY and SVGAGI (reference sequence). The chain's CDR3 is CASSYLREEETQYF. In DNA form, the CDR3 reads TGTGCCAGCAGTTATCTAAGGGAGGAAGAGACCCAGTACTTC.

The chain has TRBV4-1 and TRBJ2-1, with D unresolved. V was trimmed by 0 bases and J by 2 bases, leaving 2 bases between them. The CDR3 has 13 residues. Germline-derived CDR1 and CDR2 are MGHRA and YSYEKL. In DNA form, the CDR3 reads TGCGCCAGCAGCCAAGAGGCCTACAATGAGCAGTTCTTC. Translation: CASSQEAYNEQFF.

The chain joins TRBV2 to TRBJ2-1, with 8 bases lining up with TRBD2. CDR1 SNHLY and CDR2 FYNNEI come from the germline V gene. This CDR3 is built from 15 residues. Germline trimming cut 5 bases from V and 7 bases from J; bases unmatched to any gene: 10. DNA for the CDR3: TGTGCCAGCAGTCCCTGGCGGGGGGCCCAGAATGAGCAGTTCTTC. Translating it yields CASSPWRGAQNEQFF.

This chain links TRBV27 with TRBJ2-1; 9 nucleotides agree with TRBD2. The CDR3 length is 16 residues. The junction had 4 bases not matched to a gene; V was cut back by 0 bases and J by 4 bases. Germline V gene data show CDR1 as MNHEY and CDR2 as SMNVEV (reference sequence). This chain's CDR3 is CASSLSGTSLYNEQFF. In nucleotides, the CDR3 is TGTGCCAGCAGTTTATCCGGGACTAGCCTTTACAATGAGCAGTTCTTC.

This clonotype came up a few times. The J gene is TRBJ2-3, the V gene TRBV12-3 or TRBV12-4, with D perhaps matching TRBD1 or TRBD2 (5 bases each). The V end lost 7 bases, the J end lost 5 bases, and 10 bases lay between the germline ends. CDR3 length: 12 residues. For the CDR3, the DNA is TGTGCCAGCACCGGGGCGGGAGATACGCAGTATTTT. This gives the protein CASTGAGDTQYF.

The rearrangement links TRBV7-9 to TRBJ2-7, with no clear D. V shed 4 bases and J shed 2 bases, with 6 bases lying between them. Looked up from germline, CDR1 is SEHNR and CDR2 is FQNEAQ (reference sequence). This CDR3 has 12 amino acids. The CDR3 DNA reads TGTGCCAGCAGCTATCGACCCTACGAGCAGTACTTC. Residues: CASSYRPYEQYF.

This clonotype appeared once. The chain links TRBV15 to TRBJ1-1; no definite D call. With 3 bases removed from V and 1 base from J, the gap between germline ends came to 9 bases. This CDR3 spans 14 amino acids. The germline CDR1 and CDR2 sequences are LNHNV and YYDKDF (reference sequence). As DNA, the CDR3 is TGTGCCACCAGCAGGCTAAGGGCGAACACTGAAGCTTTCTTT. It is translated as CATSRLRANTEAFF. Based on the CDR3 plus reference TRBV15 and TRBJ1-1, the full variable domain is DAMVIQNPRYQVTQFGKPVTLSCSQTLNHNVMYWYQQKSSQAPKLLFHYYDKDFNNEADTPDNFQSRRPNTSFCFLDIRSPGLGDTAMYLCATSRLRANTEAFFGQGTRLTVV.

This chain links TRBV2 with TRBJ1-1; D remains unclear. The V gene lost 5 bases and the J gene lost 1 base, with 11 bases spanning the gap. CDR1 SNHLY and CDR2 FYNNEI come from the germline V gene. The CDR3 length is 14 residues. As DNA, the CDR3 is TGTGCCAGCAGTAAACCGACGGGGAACACTGAAGCTTTCTTT. Translated: CASSKPTGNTEAFF. The full variable domain, its missing parts supplied by reference TRBV2 and TRBJ1-1, is EPEVTQTPSHQVTQMGQEVILRCVPISNHLYFYWYRQILGQKVEFLVSFYNNEISEKSEIFDDQFSVERPDGSNFTLKIRSTKLEDSAMYFCASSKPTGNTEAFFGQGTRLTVV.

The chain employs TRBV5-4 and TRBJ2-2; D is undetermined. Trimming left V 1 base short and J 3 bases short, with 4 bases between. Germline V gene sequence: CDR1 SGHNT, CDR2 YYREEE (reference sequence). The length of the CDR3 is 13 residues. This chain's CDR3 is CASSLTDTGELFF. CDR3 nucleotide sequence: TGTGCCAGCAGCTTGACAGACACCGGGGAGCTGTTTTTT.

The chain recombines TRBV2 with TRBJ1-1; perhaps TRBD1 as D (5 bases). The CDR3 extends over 15 amino acids. Trimming removed 3 bases at V and 4 bases at J, with 15 bases between. Germline loops: CDR1 SNHLY, CDR2 FYNNEI. Here the CDR3 reads CASSEGQGEGTEAFF. The CDR3 DNA is TGTGCCAGCAGTGAGGGGCAGGGCGAGGGCACTGAAGCTTTCTTT.

This clonotype was seen at least ten times. V gene TRBV7-8 combines with J gene TRBJ2-5; D not certain. V was clipped by 5 bases and J by 4 bases, with 20 bases between them. The CDR3 loop spans 16 amino acids. Per germline, CDR1 SGHVS and CDR2 FQNEAQ. CDR3 bases: TGTGCCAGCAGCCCCCCGGGTGAGCCGGCCGCAGAGACCCAGTACTTC. It is translated as CASSPPGEPAAETQYF.

In its sample, this clonotype was seen many times. The chain is built from TRBV28 and TRBJ2-7, with D possibly matching TRBD2 (5 bases). Germline V CDR1 and CDR2: MDHEN, SYDVKM. This CDR3 is 13 amino acids long. Trimming removed 5 bases at V and 3 bases at J, with 11 bases between. CDR3 bases: TGTGCCAGCAGTAACACGGGGAACTACGAGCAGTACTTC. Translation: CASSNTGNYEQYF.

This clonotype was counted at least ten times. The rearrangement uses TRBV7-2 and TRBJ1-1, with D hard to call. The CDR3 consists of 16 residues. The germline V gene encodes CDR1 SGHTA and CDR2 FQGNSA. The ends were cut back, 5 bases at V and 0 bases at J, with 16 bases in the middle. This chain's CDR3 is CASSLTGYSMNTEAFF. The DNA for the CDR3 is TGTGCCAGCAGCCTAACCGGATACTCCATGAACACTGAAGCTTTCTTT.

The chain is built from TRBV2 and TRBJ2-1; D remains unclear. Germline loops: CDR1 SNHLY, CDR2 FYNNEI. CDR3 length: 15 residues. The ends were cut back, 3 bases at V and 0 bases at J, with 9 bases in the middle. The CDR3 DNA reads as TGTGCCAGCAGTGACGACGAGAACTCCTACAATGAGCAGTTCTTC. It yields the protein CASSDDENSYNEQFF.

This chain connects TRBV15 to TRBJ1-1; D is undetermined. The germline CDR1 and CDR2 sequences are LNHNV and YYDKDF (reference sequence). Trimming shortened V by 6 bases and J by 0 bases, and 8 bases separated the two germline ends. The CDR3 loop spans 13 amino acids. The CDR3 DNA reads as TGTGCCACCAGGGAGGTAATGAACACTGAAGCTTTCTTT. Translating gives CATREVMNTEAFF. Together with reference TRBV15 and TRBJ1-1, the CDR3 gives the full variable domain: DAMVIQNPRYQVTQFGKPVTLSCSQTLNHNVMYWYQQKSSQAPKLLFHYYDKDFNNEADTPDNFQSRRPNTSFCFLDIRSPGLGDTAMYLCATREVMNTEAFFGQGTRLTVV.